The following is a T cell receptor beta chain sequence with its context. Its target is not known. These data are taken from a study of T cell responses to AZD1222 COVID-19 vaccine. The wider study: Doses given second, at about 4 or about 12 weeks, were pooled.

The table came from immunoSEQ multiplex PCR; TCRdb's copy has only in-frame clones and leaves some out. The data contain approximately 160,000 clones, about 87% of them singletons. Findings and caveats of the study: Seropositive at baseline were only 5 to 7 AZD1222 recipients. Donors were chiefly white British, with a greater number of females, and clonal diversity was perhaps underestimated. No day 14 peak samples; only post-peak repertoires were characterized.

Trimming stripped 4 bases from V and 1 base from J, with 18 bases between. The V gene's germline CDR1 is SGHNT and CDR2 YYREEE (reference sequence). The CDR3 is 16 amino acids. Specimen: peripheral blood, collected on day 0 of AZD1222 vaccination. The J gene is TRBJ2-7, the V gene TRBV5-4, with a tentative D call TRBD1 (9 bases). The receptor comes from an adult in good health. CDR3 region: CASSLSGGTGSYEQYF. In nucleotides, the CDR3 is TGTGCCAGCAGCCTCTCGGGAGGGACAGGGTCCTACGAGCAGTACTTC.